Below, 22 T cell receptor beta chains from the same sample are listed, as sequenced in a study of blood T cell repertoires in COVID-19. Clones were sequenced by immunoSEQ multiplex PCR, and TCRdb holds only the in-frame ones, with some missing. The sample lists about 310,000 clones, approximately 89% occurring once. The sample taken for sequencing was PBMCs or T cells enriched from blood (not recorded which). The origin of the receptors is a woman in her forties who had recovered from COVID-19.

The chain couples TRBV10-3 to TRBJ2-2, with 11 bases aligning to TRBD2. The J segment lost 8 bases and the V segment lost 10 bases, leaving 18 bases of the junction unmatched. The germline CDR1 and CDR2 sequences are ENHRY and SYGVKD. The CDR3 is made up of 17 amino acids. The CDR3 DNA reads TGTGCCACCTCGGCTTCCTTGACTAGCGGGACTTCTGGGGAGCTGTTTTTT. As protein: CATSASLTSGTSGELFF.

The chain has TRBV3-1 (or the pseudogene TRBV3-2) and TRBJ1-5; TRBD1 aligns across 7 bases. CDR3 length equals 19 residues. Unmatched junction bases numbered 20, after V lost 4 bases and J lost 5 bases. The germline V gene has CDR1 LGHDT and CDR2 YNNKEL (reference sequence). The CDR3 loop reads CASSLRETGRSKGDQPQHF. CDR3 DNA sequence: TGTGCCAGCAGCCTTAGGGAGACAGGGAGATCCAAGGGCGATCAGCCCCAGCATTTT.

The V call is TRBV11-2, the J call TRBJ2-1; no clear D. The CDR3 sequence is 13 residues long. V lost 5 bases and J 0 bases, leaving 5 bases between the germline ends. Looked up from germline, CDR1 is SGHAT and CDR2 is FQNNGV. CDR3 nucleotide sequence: TGTGCCAGCAGCCCGAGCTCCTACAATGAGCAGTTCTTC. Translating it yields CASSPSSYNEQFF.

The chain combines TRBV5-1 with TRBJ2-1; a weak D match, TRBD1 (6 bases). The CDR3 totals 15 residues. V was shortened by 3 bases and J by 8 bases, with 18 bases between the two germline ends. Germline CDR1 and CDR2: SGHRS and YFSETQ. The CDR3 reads CASSWGTTGPDEQFF. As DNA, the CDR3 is TGCGCCAGCAGCTGGGGGACAACAGGGCCCGATGAGCAGTTCTTC.

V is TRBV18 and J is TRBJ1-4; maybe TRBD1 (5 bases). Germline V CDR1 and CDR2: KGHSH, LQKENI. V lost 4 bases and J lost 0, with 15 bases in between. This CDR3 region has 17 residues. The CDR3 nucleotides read TGTGCCAGCTCACGACCCCTGTGGGGGGCAACTAATGAAAAACTGTTTTTT. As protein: CASSRPLWGATNEKLFF.

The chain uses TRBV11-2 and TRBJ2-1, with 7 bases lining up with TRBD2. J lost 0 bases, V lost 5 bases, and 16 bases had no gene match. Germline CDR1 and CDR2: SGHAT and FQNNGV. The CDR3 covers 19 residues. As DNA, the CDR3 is TGTGCCAGCAGCCCCGAGGCGGGAGTGTTTAAGAGCTCCTACAATGAGCAGTTCTTC. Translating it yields CASSPEAGVFKSSYNEQFF.

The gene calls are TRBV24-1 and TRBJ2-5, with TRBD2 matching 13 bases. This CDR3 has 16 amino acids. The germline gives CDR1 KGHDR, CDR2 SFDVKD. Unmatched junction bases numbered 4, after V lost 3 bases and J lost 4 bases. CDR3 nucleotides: TGTGCCACCAGTGATCCCACTAGCGGGGGGGTAGAGACCCAGTACTTC. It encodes CATSDPTSGGVETQYF.

The CDR3 region has the DNA TGCGCCAGCAGCCAATTGGGACTCCCGAACACTGAAGCTTTCTTT. Translated: CASSQLGLPNTEAFF. V usage is TRBV4-1 and J usage is TRBJ1-1; D may be TRBD1 (5 bases). The germline V and J ends were trimmed by 2 bases and 1 base, with 11 bases remaining between them. The CDR3 runs 15 residues. The germline CDR1 and CDR2 sequences are MGHRA and YSYEKL.

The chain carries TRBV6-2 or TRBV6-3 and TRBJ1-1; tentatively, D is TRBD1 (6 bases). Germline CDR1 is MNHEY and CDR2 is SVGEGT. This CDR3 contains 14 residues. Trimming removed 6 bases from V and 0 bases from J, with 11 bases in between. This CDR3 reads CASSLQGMNTEAFF. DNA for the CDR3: TGTGCCAGCAGCTTGCAGGGGATGAACACTGAAGCTTTCTTT.

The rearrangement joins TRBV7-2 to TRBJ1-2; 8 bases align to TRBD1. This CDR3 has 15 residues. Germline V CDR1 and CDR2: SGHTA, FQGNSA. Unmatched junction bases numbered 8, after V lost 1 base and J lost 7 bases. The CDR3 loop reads CASSLGSQGASGYTF. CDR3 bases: TGTGCCAGCAGCTTAGGGTCCCAGGGGGCATCTGGCTACACCTTC.

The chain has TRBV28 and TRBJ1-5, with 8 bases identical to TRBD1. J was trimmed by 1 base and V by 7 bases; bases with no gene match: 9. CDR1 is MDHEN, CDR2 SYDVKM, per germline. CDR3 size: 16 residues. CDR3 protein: CASNTGGGQSNQPQHF. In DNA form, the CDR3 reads TGTGCCAGCAACACAGGGGGGGGACAAAGCAATCAGCCCCAGCATTTT.

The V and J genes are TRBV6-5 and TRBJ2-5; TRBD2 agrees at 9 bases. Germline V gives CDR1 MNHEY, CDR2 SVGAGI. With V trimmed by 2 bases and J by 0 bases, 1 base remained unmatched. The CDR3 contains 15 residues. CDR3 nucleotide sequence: TGTGCCAGCAGTTACGTAGCGGGGGACCAAGAGACCCAGTACTTC. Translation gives CASSYVAGDQETQYF.

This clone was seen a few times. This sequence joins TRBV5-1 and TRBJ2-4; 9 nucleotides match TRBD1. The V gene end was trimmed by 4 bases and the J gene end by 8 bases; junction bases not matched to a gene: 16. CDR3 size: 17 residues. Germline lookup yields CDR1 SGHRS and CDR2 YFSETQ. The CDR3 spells CASSAGDRAAVRHIQYF. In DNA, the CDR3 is TGCGCCAGCAGCGCGGGGGACAGGGCCGCCGTTCGGCACATTCAGTACTTC.

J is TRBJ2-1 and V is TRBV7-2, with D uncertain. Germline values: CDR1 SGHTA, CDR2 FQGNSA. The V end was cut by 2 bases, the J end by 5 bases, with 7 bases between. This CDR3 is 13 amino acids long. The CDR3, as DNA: TGTGCCAGCAGCTTAACACAGAACAATGAGCAGTTCTTC. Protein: CASSLTQNNEQFF.

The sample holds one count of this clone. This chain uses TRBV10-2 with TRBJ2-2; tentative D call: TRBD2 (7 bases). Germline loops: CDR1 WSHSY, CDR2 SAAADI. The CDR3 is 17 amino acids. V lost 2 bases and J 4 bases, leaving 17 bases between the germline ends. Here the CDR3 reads CASSEKHPRGGTGELFF. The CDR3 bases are TGCGCCAGCAGTGAGAAGCACCCGAGGGGGGGCACCGGGGAGCTGTTTTTT.

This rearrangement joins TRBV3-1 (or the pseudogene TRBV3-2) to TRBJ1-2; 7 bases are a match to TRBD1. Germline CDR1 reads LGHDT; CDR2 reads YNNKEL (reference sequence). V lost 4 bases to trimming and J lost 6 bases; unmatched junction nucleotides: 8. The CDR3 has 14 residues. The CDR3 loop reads CASSPMTGNDGYTF. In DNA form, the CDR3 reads TGTGCCAGCAGCCCTATGACAGGGAATGATGGCTACACCTTC.

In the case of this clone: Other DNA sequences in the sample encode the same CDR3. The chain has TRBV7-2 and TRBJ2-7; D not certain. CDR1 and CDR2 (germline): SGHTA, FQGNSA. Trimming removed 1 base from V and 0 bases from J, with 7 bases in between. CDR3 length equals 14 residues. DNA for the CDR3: TGTGCCAGCAGCTTAGGCGGTGCCTCCTACGAGCAGTACTTC. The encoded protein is CASSLGGASYEQYF.

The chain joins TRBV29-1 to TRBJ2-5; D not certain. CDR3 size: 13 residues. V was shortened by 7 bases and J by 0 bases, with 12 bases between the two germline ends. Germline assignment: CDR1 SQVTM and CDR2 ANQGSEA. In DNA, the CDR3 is TGCAGCGCGTTTTGGAGTTACCAAGAGACCCAGTACTTC. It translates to CSAFWSYQETQYF.

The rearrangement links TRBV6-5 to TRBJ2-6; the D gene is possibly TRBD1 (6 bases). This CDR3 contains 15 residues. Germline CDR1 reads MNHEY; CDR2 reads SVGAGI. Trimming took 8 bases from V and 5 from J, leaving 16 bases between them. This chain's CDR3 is CASLGAQGRANVLTF. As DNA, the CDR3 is TGTGCCAGCTTGGGAGCACAGGGAAGGGCCAACGTCCTGACTTTC.

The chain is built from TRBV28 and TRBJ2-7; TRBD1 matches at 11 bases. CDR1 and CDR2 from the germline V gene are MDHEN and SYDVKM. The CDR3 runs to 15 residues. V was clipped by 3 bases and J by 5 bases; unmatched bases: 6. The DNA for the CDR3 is TGTGCCAGCAGTTTCCGGGACAGGGGGAGAAACGAGCAGTACTTC. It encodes CASSFRDRGRNEQYF.

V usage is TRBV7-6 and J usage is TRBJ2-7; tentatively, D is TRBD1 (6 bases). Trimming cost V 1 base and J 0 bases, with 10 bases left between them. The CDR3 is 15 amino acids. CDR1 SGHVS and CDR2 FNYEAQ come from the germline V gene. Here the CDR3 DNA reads TGTGCCAGCAGCTTAGACAGGGAGAGCTCCTACGAGCAGTACTTC. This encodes CASSLDRESSYEQYF.

Written as DNA, the CDR3 is TGCAGCGTTGCTCAAACAGATCAGCCCCAGCATTTT. Amino acid sequence: CSVAQTDQPQHF. This sequence joins TRBV29-1 and TRBJ1-5; no definite D call. The CDR3 covers 12 residues. V was shortened by 4 bases and J by 5 bases, with 9 bases between the two germline ends. Germline CDR1 reads SQVTM; CDR2 reads ANQGSEA. Drawing the rest from reference TRBV29-1 and TRBJ1-5, the complete variable domain is SAVISQKPSRDICQRGTSLTIQCQVDSQVTMMFWYRQQPGQSLTLIATANQGSEATYESGFVIDKFPISRPNLTFSTLTVSNMSPEDSSIYLCSVAQTDQPQHFGDGTRLSIL.